The clone carrying this TCR beta chain was counted once. Unmatched junction bases numbered 5, after V lost 3 bases and J lost 0 bases. The CDR3 consists of 18 residues. Germline loops: CDR1 KGHSH, CDR2 LQKENI. The data were taken from a study of blood T cell repertoires in COVID-19. Study at large: Some COVID-19 samples were acute and others convalescent; all came from the United States, Italy and Spain. PBMCs, B-cell-depleted T cells, or T cells provided the cDNA or gDNA that made up the material.

Authors' processing steps: Cell counts per sample came from amplifying reference gene primers. TCRdb keeps only in-frame clones here, not all; method: immunoSEQ multiplex PCR. The DNA was the basis for D and trimming; V, J and clone size are from that table. This sample yields about 240,000 clones, of which approximately 80% are seen a single time; roughly 9.6% belongs to the top ten. The receptor's source is a woman of 80 years or more with acute or convalescent COVID-19. Sequenced sample: peripheral blood. The chain is built from TRBV18 and TRBJ2-1, with 13 bases aligning to TRBD2. The CDR3 DNA sequence: TGTGCCAGCTCACCCGGACTAGCGGGGGCAAGCTCCTACAATGAGCAGTTCTTC. Translation gives CASSPGLAGASSYNEQFF.